This TCR beta chain stems from a study of blood T cell repertoires in COVID-19. Across the whole study: The United States, Italy and Spain provided the acute and convalescent COVID-19 samples. Sources were T cells, B-cell-depleted T cells, or PBMCs; the material itself was cDNA or gDNA.

Per the authors' pipeline: Reference gene primer amplification in the assay estimated nucleated cell counts. This table comes from immunoSEQ multiplex PCR, and its TCRdb copy is limited to in-frame clones, with some not included. The V and J calls and the clone size are those of that table, but D and trimming were determined from the DNA. The sample has roughly 150,000 clones, 89% seen once. This clone was picked up one time. This TCR derives from a man aged 60 to 75 with acute or convalescent COVID-19. Sequencing input: peripheral blood.

The chain's CDR3 is CAIRGIGTGEGEQYF. CDR3 bases: TGTGCCATCAGGGGGATTGGGACAGGGGAAGGCGAGCAGTACTTC. This rearrangement joins TRBV10-3 to TRBJ2-7; 10 positions match TRBD1. Germline V gene lookup returns CDR1 ENHRY and CDR2 SYGVKD. The length of the CDR3 is 15 residues. V shed 6 bases and J 6 bases; nucleotides not matched to a gene: 11.